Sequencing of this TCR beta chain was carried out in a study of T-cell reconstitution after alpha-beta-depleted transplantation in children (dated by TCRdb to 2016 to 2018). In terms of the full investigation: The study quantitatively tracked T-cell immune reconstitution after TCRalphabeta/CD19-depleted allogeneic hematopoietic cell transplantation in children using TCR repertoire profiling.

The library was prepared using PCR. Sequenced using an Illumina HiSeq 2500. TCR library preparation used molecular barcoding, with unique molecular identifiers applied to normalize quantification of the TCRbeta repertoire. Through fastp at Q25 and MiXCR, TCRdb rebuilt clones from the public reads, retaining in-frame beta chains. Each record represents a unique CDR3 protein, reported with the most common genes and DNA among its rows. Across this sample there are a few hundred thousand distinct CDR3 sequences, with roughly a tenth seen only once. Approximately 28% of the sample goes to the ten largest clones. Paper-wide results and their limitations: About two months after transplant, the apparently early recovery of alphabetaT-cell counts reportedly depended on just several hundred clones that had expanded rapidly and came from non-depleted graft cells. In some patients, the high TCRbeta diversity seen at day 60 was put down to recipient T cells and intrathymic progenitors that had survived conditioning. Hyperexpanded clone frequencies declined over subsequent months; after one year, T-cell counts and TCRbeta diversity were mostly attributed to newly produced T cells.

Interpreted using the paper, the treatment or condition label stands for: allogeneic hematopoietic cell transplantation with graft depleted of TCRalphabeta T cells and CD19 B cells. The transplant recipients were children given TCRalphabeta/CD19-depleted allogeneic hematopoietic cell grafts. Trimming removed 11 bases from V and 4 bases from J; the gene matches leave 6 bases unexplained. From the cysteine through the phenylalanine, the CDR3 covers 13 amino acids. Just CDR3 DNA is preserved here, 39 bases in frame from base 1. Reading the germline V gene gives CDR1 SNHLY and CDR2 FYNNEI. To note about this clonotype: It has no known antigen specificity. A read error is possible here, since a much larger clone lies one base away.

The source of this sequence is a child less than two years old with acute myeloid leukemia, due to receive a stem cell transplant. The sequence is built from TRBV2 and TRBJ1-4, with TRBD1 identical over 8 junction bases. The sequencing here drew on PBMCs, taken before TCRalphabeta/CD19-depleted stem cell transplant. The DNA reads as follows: TGTGCCTCACAGACAGGGGATAATGAAAAACTGTTTTTT. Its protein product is CASQTGDNEKLFF.